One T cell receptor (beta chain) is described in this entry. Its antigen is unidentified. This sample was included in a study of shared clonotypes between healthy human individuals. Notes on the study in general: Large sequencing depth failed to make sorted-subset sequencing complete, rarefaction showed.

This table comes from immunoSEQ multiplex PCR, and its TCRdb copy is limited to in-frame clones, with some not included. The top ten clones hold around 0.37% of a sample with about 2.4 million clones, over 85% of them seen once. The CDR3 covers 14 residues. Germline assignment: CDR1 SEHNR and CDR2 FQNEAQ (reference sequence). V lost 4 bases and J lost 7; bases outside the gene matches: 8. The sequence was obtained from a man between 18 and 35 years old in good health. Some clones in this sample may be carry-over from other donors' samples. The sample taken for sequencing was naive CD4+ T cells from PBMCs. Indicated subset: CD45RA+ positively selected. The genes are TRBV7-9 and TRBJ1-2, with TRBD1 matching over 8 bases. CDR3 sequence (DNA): TGTGCCAGCAGCTCCTCGACAGGGGTTGGTGGCTACACCTTC. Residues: CASSSSTGVGGYTF.